The source of this T cell receptor (beta chain) is a study of post-analysis software for immune sequencing data. Whole-study findings and limits: Patients carried several TRBV segments more frequently than controls did, and TRBV5-6, TRBV5-1 and TRBV20-1 were among them.

cDNA libraries for TCR beta contained unique molecular identifiers. TCRdb redid the calling of the PCR reads with MiXCR, one entry per CDR3 protein. The data contain 750,000 to 950,000 distinct CDR3 sequences, 53% of them singletons. Points on this clonotype: No antigen is known for it.

The germline V gene encodes CDR1 SQVTM and CDR2 ANQGSEA. The CDR3 contains 18 residues. V gene TRBV29-1 combines with J gene TRBJ2-1; D is perhaps TRBD2 (7 bases). Gene TRBJ2-7 matches the end of the DNA better, so the J call may be wrong. This sequence originates from a girl between 10 and 17 years old with multiple sclerosis. Sequencing was done on a sample of blood. CDR3 in amino acids: CSVDLPGGLKGSYNEQYF. The CDR3 DNA is TGCAGCGTTGACCTCCCGGGGGGCCTGAAGGGCTCCTACAATGAGCAGTACTTC.